The next 5 T cell receptor beta chains were all read from a single sample in a study of cytomegalovirus exposure and HLA in healthy donors. Researchers ran the PCR with 60 Vbeta and 13 Jbeta primers. Generated by immunoSEQ multiplex PCR, the TCRdb table keeps only in-frame clones and is missing some. The sample holds some 110,000 clones, under 80% seen once. Specimen: PBMCs. These receptors were taken from a man aged 55 to 70 in good health and CMV-seronegative.

V usage is TRBV5-1 and J usage is TRBJ1-4; 7 nucleotides agree with TRBD1. Germline V gives CDR1 SGHRS, CDR2 YFSETQ. V lost 5 bases and J lost 5; bases outside the gene matches: 3. There are 13 residues in the CDR3. The CDR3 DNA is TGCGCCAGCAGACAGGGGCAGAATGAAAAACTGTTTTTT. This gives the protein CASRQGQNEKLFF.

Remarks on this clone: Other DNA sequences in the same sample also yield this CDR3. The genes are TRBV7-2 and TRBJ1-1; TRBD1 is a possible D gene (5 bases). The CDR3 is made up of 14 amino acids. Trimming took 1 base from V and 0 from J, leaving 6 bases between them. Germline V gives CDR1 SGHTA, CDR2 FQGNSA. CDR3 amino acids: CASSLGQLNTEAFF. In DNA, the CDR3 is TGTGCCAGCAGCTTAGGACAGCTGAACACTGAAGCTTTCTTT.

The chain has TRBV27 and TRBJ2-7; 11 positions match TRBD1. CDR1 is MNHEY, CDR2 SMNVEV, per germline (reference sequence). This CDR3 region has 17 residues. With V trimmed by 7 bases and J by 1 base, 12 bases remained unmatched. In nucleotides, the CDR3 is TGTGCCAGCACCACGGACAGGGGGCGGTTTAGGTCCTACGAGCAGTACGTC. Translated, it gives CASTTDRGRFRSYEQYV.

V gene TRBV7-9 combines with J gene TRBJ1-5; TRBD1 agrees at 7 bases. Losses at the gene ends were 10 bases for V and 4 bases for J; bases not matched to a gene: 10. Germline lookup yields CDR1 SEHNR and CDR2 FQNEAQ (reference sequence). This CDR3 contains 14 residues. In nucleotides, the CDR3 is TGTGCCACCGTAAGGACAGGCGGAAATCAGCCCCAGCATTTT. Its protein is CATVRTGGNQPQHF.

This CDR3 reads CASSPGQGARYEQYV. The CDR3 DNA reads TGTGCCAGCAGCCCGGGACAGGGGGCGCGCTACGAGCAGTACGTC. This rearrangement joins TRBV11-2 to TRBJ2-7; TRBD1 agrees at 12 bases. The germline V gene encodes CDR1 SGHAT and CDR2 FQNNGV. Germline trimming cut 5 bases from V and 3 bases from J; bases unmatched to any gene: 5. The CDR3 is 15 residues long.